This TCR beta chain came from a study of radiotherapy plus CTLA-4 blockade in lung cancer. Study-level results: Early blood T cell clone changes and increased post-radiation serum interferon-beta were reportedly the strongest response predictors.

Some clones are missing from TCRdb's copy, which holds only in-frame ones; the method was immunoSEQ multiplex PCR. The data show approximately 80,000 clones, with 60% to 85% seen just once and under 25% held by the top ten. About this clone: What it binds is unknown.

In chemo-refractory metastatic non-small-cell lung cancer, patients got ipilimumab CTLA-4 blockade together with focal radiation. The germline V and J ends were trimmed by 4 bases and 2 bases, with 10 bases remaining between them. CDR3 length: 14 residues. Germline lookup yields CDR1 SGHTA and CDR2 FQGNSA. The chain employs TRBV7-2 and TRBJ2-3; a weak D match, TRBD2 (5 bases). This clonotype was obtained from a human donor with non-small cell lung cancer whose response to radiotherapy plus ipilimumab could not be evaluated. Some clones in this sample may be carry-over from other donors' samples. Sequencing was performed on peripheral blood, taken from a patient treated with radiotherapy plus ipilimumab. DNA for the CDR3: TGTGCCAGCAGCTCTCCGGGATCCACAGATACGCAGTATTTT. Amino acid sequence: CASSSPGSTDTQYF.